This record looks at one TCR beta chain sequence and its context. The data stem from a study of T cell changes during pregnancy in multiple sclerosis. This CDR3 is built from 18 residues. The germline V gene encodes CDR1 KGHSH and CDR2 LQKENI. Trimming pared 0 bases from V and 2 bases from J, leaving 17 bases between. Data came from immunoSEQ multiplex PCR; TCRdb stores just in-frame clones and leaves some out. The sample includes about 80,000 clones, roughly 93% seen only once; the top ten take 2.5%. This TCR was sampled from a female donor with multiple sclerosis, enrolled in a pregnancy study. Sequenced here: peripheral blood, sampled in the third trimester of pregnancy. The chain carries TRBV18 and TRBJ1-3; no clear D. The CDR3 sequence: CASSPPLGGLLTGNTIYF. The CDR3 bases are TGTGCCAGCTCACCACCCCTCGGAGGGCTCTTGACTGGAAACACCATATATTTT.